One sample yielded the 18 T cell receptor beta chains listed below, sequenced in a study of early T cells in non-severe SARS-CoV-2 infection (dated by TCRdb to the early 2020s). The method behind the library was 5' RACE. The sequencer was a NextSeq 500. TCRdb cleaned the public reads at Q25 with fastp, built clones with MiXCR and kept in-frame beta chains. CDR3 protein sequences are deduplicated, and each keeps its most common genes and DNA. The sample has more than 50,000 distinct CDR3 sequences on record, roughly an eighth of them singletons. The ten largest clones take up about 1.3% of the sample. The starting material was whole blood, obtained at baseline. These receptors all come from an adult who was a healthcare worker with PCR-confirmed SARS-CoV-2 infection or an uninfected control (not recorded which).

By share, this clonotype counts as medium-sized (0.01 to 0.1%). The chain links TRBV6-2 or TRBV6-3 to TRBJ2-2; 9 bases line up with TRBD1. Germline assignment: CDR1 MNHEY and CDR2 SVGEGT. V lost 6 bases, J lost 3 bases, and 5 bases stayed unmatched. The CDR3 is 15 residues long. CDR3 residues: CASSHGDRDTGELFF. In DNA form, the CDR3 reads TGTGCCAGCAGCCACGGGGACAGGGACACCGGGGAGCTGTTTTTT.

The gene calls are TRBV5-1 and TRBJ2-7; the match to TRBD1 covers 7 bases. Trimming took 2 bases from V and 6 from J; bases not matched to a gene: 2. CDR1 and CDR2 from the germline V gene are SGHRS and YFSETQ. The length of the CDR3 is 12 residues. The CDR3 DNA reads TGCGCCAGCAGCTTAGACAGGGCCGAGCAGTACTTC. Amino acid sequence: CASSLDRAEQYF. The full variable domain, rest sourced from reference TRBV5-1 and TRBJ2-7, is KAGVTQTPRYLIKTRGQQVTLSCSPISGHRSVSWYQQTPGQGLQFLFEYFSETQRNKGNFPGRFSGRQFSNSRSEMNVSTLELGDSALYLCASSLDRAEQYFGPGTRLTVT.

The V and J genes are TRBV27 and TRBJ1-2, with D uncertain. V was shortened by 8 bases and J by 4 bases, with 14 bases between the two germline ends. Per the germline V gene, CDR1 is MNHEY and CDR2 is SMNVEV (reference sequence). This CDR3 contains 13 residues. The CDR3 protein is CASSLSGSYGYTF. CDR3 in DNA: TGTGCCAGCTCTCTATCCGGGTCCTATGGCTACACCTTC.

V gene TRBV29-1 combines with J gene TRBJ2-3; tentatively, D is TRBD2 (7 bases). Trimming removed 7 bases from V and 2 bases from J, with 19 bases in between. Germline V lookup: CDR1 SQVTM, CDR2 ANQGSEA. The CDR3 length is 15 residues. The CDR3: CSATGGLPYTDTQYF. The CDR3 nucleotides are TGCAGCGCCACCGGGGGGCTCCCATACACAGATACGCAGTATTTT.

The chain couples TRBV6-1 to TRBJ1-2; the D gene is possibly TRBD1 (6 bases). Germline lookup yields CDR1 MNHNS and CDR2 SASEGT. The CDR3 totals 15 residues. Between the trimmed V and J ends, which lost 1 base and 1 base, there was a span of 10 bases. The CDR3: CASSEGTGSNYGYTF. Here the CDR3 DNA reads TGTGCCAGCAGTGAAGGAACAGGGAGTAACTATGGCTACACCTTC.

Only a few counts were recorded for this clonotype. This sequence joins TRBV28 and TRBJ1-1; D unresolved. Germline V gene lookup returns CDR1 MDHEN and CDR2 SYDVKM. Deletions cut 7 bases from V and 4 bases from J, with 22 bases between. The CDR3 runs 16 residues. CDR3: CASTHPQFRVTTEAFF. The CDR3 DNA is TGTGCCAGCACCCACCCGCAATTCCGGGTTACCACTGAAGCTTTCTTT.

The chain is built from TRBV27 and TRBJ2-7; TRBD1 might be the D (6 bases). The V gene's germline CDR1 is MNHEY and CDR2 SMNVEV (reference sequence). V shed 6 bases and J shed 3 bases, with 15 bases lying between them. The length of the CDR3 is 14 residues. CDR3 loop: CASSWGQVGYEQYF. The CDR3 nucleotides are TGTGCCAGCAGCTGGGGGCAGGTCGGCTACGAGCAGTACTTC.

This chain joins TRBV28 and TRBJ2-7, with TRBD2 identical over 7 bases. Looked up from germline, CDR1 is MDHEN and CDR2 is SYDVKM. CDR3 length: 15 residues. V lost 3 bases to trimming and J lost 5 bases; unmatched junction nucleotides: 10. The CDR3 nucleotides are TGTGCCAGCAGTTTTTGGGGGGGTGTTTCCAACGAGCAGTACTTC. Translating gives CASSFWGGVSNEQYF.

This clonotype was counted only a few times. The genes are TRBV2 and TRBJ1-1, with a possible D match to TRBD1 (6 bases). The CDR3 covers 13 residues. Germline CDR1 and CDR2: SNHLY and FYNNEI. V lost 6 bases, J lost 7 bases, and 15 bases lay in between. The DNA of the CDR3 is TGTGCCAGCAGGAACTCAGGGGTGGGTGAAGCTTTCTTT. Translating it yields CASRNSGVGEAFF.

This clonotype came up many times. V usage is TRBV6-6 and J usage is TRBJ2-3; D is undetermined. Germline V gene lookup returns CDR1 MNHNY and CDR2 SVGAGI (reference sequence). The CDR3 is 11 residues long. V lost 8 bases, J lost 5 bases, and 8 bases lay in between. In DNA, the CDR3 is TGTGCCAGCCAGAGTGGAGATACGCAGTATTTT. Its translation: CASQSGDTQYF.

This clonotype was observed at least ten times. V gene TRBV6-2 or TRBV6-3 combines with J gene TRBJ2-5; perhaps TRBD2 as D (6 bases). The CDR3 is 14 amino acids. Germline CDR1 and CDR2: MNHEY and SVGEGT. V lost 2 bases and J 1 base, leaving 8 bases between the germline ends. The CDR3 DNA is TGTGCCAGCAGTTACCTCGGGGGCCAAGAGACCCAGTACTTC. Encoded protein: CASSYLGGQETQYF.

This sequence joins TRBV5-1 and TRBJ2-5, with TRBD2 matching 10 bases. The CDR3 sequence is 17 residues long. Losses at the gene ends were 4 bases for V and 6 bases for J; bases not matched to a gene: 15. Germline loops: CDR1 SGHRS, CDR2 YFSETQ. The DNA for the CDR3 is TGCGCCAGCAGCACCGCCCCCTCGACTAGCGGGTTGAAGACCCAGTACTTC. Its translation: CASSTAPSTSGLKTQYF.

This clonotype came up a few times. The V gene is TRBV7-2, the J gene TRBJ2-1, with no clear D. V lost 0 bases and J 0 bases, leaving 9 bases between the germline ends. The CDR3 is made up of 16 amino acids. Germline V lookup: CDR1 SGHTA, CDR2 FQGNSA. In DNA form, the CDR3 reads TGTGCCAGCAGCTTAGCCGGATCCAGCTCCTACAATGAGCAGTTCTTC. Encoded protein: CASSLAGSSSYNEQFF.

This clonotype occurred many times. CDR3 amino acids: CASSASTGSEQYF. CDR3 nucleotides: TGTGCCAGCAGCGCCTCGACAGGGAGCGAGCAGTACTTC. The chain is built from TRBV9 and TRBJ2-7; 7 bases align to TRBD1. V trimming: 3 bases; J trimming: 6 bases; junction bases outside the gene matches: 6. CDR1 and CDR2 (germline): SGDLS, YYNGEE. CDR3 size: 13 residues.

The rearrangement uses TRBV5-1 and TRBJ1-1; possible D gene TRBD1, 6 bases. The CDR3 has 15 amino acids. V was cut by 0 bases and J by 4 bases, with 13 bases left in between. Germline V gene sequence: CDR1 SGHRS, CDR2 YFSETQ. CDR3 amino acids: CASSLAGRGSTEAFF. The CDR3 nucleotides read TGCGCCAGCAGCTTGGCTGGCAGGGGTAGCACTGAAGCTTTCTTT.

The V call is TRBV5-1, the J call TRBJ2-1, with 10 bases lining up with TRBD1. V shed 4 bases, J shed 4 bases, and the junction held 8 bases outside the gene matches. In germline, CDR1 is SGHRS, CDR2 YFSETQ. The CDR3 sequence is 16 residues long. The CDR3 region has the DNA TGCGCCAGCAGCAATAATGACAGGGGGCTGTACAATGAGCAGTTCTTC. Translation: CASSNNDRGLYNEQFF.

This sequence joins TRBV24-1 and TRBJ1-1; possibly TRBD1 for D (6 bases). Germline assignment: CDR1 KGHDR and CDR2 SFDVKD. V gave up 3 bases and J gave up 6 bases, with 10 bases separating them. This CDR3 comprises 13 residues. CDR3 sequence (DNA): TGTGCCACCAGTGATCTGGCAGGGGCTGAAGCTTTCTTT. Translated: CATSDLAGAEAFF.

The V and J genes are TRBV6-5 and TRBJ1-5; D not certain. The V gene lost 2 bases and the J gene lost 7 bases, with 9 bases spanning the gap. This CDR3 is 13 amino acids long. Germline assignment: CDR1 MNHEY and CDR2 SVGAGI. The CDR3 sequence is CASSYARGQPQHF. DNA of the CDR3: TGTGCCAGCAGTTACGCCAGAGGACAGCCCCAGCATTTT.